Below are 21 T cell receptor beta chains sequenced from a single sample in a study of blood T cell repertoires in COVID-19 (dated by TCRdb to 2018 to 2021). Library construction relied on the immunoSEQ multiplex PCR assay. TCRdb stores this immuneACCESS table with in-frame sequences only. Part of the clones is absent; in the studies checked, under half of the shortfall reflects unresolved V genes, and no reason is known for the rest. This sample has 40,000 to 45,000 clones in its table, and around nine tenths of those were observed once. The biggest ten clones account for roughly 5.2% of the sample. Sequenced: peripheral blood. Every receptor here comes from a human donor in a cohort sampled during active COVID-19.

The chain uses TRBV6-2 or TRBV6-3 and TRBJ2-6; 7 bases align to TRBD1. This CDR3 contains 18 residues. Germline V gene lookup returns CDR1 MNHEY and CDR2 SVGEGT. Germline trimming cut 2 bases from V and 0 bases from J; bases unmatched to any gene: 7. The CDR3 here is CASSYGLGQVSGANVLTF. CDR3 DNA sequence: TGTGCCAGCAGTTACGGGTTAGGACAGGTCTCTGGGGCCAACGTCCTGACTTTC.

Only one count was recorded for this clone. V usage is TRBV12-3 or TRBV12-4 and J usage is TRBJ2-1, with D possibly being TRBD2 (6 bases). This CDR3 is 13 amino acids long. V was shortened by 7 bases and J by 1 base, with 8 bases between the two germline ends. CDR3 amino acids: CASKRGSYNEQFF. The CDR3 region has the DNA TGTGCCAGCAAACGGGGGTCCTACAATGAGCAGTTCTTC.

The chain uses TRBV29-1 and TRBJ1-6, with D uncertain. The CDR3 totals 14 residues. The V and J ends lost 5 bases and 5 bases respectively, with 13 bases between them. CDR1 is SQVTM, CDR2 ANQGSEA, per germline. CDR3 DNA: TGCAGCGTTCGGGAAGGCCAGAATAATTCACCCCTCCACTTT. As protein: CSVREGQNNSPLHF.

The gene calls are TRBV5-4 and TRBJ2-3; no clear D. The germline CDR1 and CDR2 sequences are SGHNT and YYREEE (reference sequence). Trimming took 4 bases from V and 4 from J, leaving 13 bases between them. The CDR3 is 14 amino acids. The CDR3 region is CASSVSWSADTQYF. The CDR3 DNA is TGTGCCAGCAGCGTCAGTTGGTCTGCAGATACGCAGTATTTT. The variable domain in full, completed from reference TRBV5-4 and TRBJ2-3, reads ETGVTQSPTHLIKTRGQQVTLRCSSQSGHNTVSWYQQALGQGPQFIFQYYREEENGRGNFPPRFSGLQFPNYSSELNVNALELDDSALYLCASSVSWSADTQYFGPGTRLTVL.

The CDR3 DNA follows: TGTGCCAGTACTGCAGGGCCGGCGCCCTACAATGAGCAGTTCTTC. Translated, it gives CASTAGPAPYNEQFF. The genes are TRBV19 and TRBJ2-1; maybe TRBD1 (5 bases). CDR1 is LNHDA and CDR2 is SQIVND in the germline V gene (reference sequence). This CDR3 has 15 amino acids. The V end was cut by 7 bases, the J end by 2 bases, with 15 bases between.

This clone was detected only once. V is TRBV18 and J is TRBJ1-5; 7 bases are a match to TRBD1. In germline, CDR1 is KGHSH, CDR2 LQKENI. V trimming: 5 bases; J trimming: 3 bases; junction bases outside the gene matches: 4. CDR3 length: 14 residues. The CDR3 DNA sequence: TGTGCCAGCTCAGACAGGGCCTCCAATCAGCCCCAGCATTTT. This gives the protein CASSDRASNQPQHF.

The chain combines TRBV2 with TRBJ2-3; D perhaps matches TRBD1 (5 bases). Trimming cost V 5 bases and J 2 bases, with 26 bases left between them. In germline, CDR1 is SNHLY, CDR2 FYNNEI. The CDR3 loop spans 19 amino acids. The CDR3 protein is CASSPSPSTANLFTDTQYF. CDR3 coding DNA: TGTGCCAGCAGTCCCTCTCCCTCGACAGCCAACTTGTTCACAGATACGCAGTATTTT.

This rearrangement joins TRBV7-9 to TRBJ2-6, with 9 bases lining up with TRBD1. Germline values: CDR1 SEHNR, CDR2 FQNEAQ (reference sequence). The ends lost 2 bases at V and 1 base at J; junction bases unmatched: 6. This CDR3 has 18 residues. For the CDR3, the DNA is TGTGCCAGCAGCTTATTGGGACAGGGTCTTTCTGGGGCCAACGTCCTGACTTTC. Translation gives CASSLLGQGLSGANVLTF.

V gene TRBV29-1 combines with J gene TRBJ2-4; D may match TRBD1 or TRBD2 (5 bases each). Germline values: CDR1 SQVTM, CDR2 ANQGSEA. Trimming removed 7 bases at V and 0 bases at J, with 19 bases between. The CDR3 length is 16 residues. The chain's CDR3 is CSADINRGLAKNIQYF. In DNA form, the CDR3 reads TGCAGCGCGGACATCAACAGAGGACTAGCCAAAAACATTCAGTACTTC.

V and J are TRBV6-2 or TRBV6-3 and TRBJ1-1; possibly TRBD1 for D (5 bases). Germline V gene data show CDR1 as MNHEY and CDR2 as SVGEGT. CDR3 size: 14 residues. The V gene lost 2 bases and the J gene lost 0 bases, with 7 bases spanning the gap. CDR3 amino acids: CASSYRTLNTEAFF. CDR3 DNA sequence: TGTGCCAGCAGTTACAGGACACTGAACACTGAAGCTTTCTTT.

The chain's CDR3 is CAWETDRPRTYTF. As DNA, the CDR3 is TGTGCCTGGGAGACCGACAGGCCGCGTACTTACACCTTC. This sequence joins TRBV30 and TRBJ1-2; tentatively, D is TRBD1 (6 bases). Germline V gene lookup returns CDR1 GTSNPN and CDR2 SVGIG (reference sequence). This CDR3 is 13 amino acids long. V was clipped by 5 bases and J by 11 bases, with 21 bases between them.

The chain recombines TRBV12-3 or TRBV12-4 with TRBJ1-2, with unresolved D. The CDR3 runs 12 residues. V dropped 3 bases and J dropped 8 bases, with 10 bases sitting between them. For the CDR3, the DNA is TGTGCCAGCAGTTTGTCGCTAGGAGGCTACACCTTC. Protein product: CASSLSLGGYTF.

V gene TRBV7-6 combines with J gene TRBJ1-3; 7 positions match TRBD1. This CDR3 comprises 17 residues. Per germline, CDR1 SGHVS and CDR2 FNYEAQ. J lost 4 bases, V lost 1 base, and 10 bases had no gene match. Written as DNA, the CDR3 is TGTGCCAGCAGCTTAGGGGGAGACAGGGTCTCAGGAAACACCATATATTTT. As protein: CASSLGGDRVSGNTIYF.

The chain recombines TRBV7-9 with TRBJ1-6; D is ambiguous. This CDR3 contains 17 residues. Deletions cut 2 bases from V and 0 bases from J, with 11 bases between. Germline lookup yields CDR1 SEHNR and CDR2 FQNEAQ (reference sequence). The CDR3 DNA is TGTGCCAGCAGCTTATTGGGTTACAGCTCCTATAATTCACCCCTCCACTTT. Translated: CASSLLGYSSYNSPLHF.

This chain connects TRBV1 to TRBJ2-5; the table gives TRBD2 as D, unverified against the DNA. TRBV1 is shown as a pseudogene. This CDR3 spans 16 amino acids. The CDR3 loop reads CTSSQLLAGLKETQYF. CDR3 coding DNA: TGCACCAGCAGCCAACTTCTAGCGGGGCTAAAAGAGACCCAGTACTTC.

In this sample, this clone turned up once. The chain has TRBV7-2 and TRBJ2-7; TRBD1 matches 8 bases. This CDR3 has 15 amino acids. Germline trimming cut 1 base from V and 4 bases from J; bases unmatched to any gene: 6. CDR1 is SGHTA, CDR2 FQGNSA, per germline. The CDR3 bases are TGTGCCAGCAGCTTAGTAGACGACAGGGGTTACGAGCAGTACTTC. Its translation is CASSLVDDRGYEQYF.

J is TRBJ2-5 and V is TRBV13; tentative D call: TRBD2 (5 bases). CDR1 is PRHDT, CDR2 FYEKMQ, per germline (reference sequence). V lost 0 bases and J 3 bases, leaving 5 bases between the germline ends. The CDR3 runs 13 residues. Written as DNA, the CDR3 is TGTGCCAGCAGCTTAGGCGGGGAAGAGACCCAGTACTTC. This gives the protein CASSLGGEETQYF.

J is TRBJ1-6 and V is TRBV7-2; the D gene is possibly TRBD1 (5 bases). V lost 2 bases, J lost 8 bases, and 13 bases lay in between. Germline-derived CDR1 and CDR2 are SGHTA and FQGNSA. This CDR3 has 15 amino acids. CDR3 sequence: CASSLRGLGYSPLHF. For the CDR3, the DNA is TGTGCCAGCAGCTTAAGGGGACTCGGATATTCACCCCTCCACTTT.

The rearrangement joins TRBV15 to TRBJ1-6; tentatively, D is TRBD1 (5 bases). The CDR3 contains 14 residues. Trimming took 0 bases from V and 7 from J, leaving 7 bases between them. The germline V gene encodes CDR1 LNHNV and CDR2 YYDKDF (reference sequence). The CDR3 region is CATSRETENSPLHF. In nucleotides, the CDR3 is TGTGCCACCAGCAGAGAGACAGAGAATTCACCCCTCCACTTT.

The chain uses TRBV6-5 and TRBJ1-6, with 9 bases that match TRBD1. This CDR3 has 16 amino acids. CDR1 and CDR2 from the germline V gene are MNHEY and SVGAGI. V was pared by 0 bases and J by 6 bases, with 3 bases of the junction left unmatched. The CDR3 is CASSYSTGGLNSPLHF. The CDR3, as DNA: TGTGCCAGCAGTTACTCCACAGGGGGCCTTAATTCACCCCTCCACTTT.

This clone turned up a few times. The chain links TRBV4-1 to TRBJ2-7; 9 nucleotides match TRBD2. The germline V gene encodes CDR1 MGHRA and CDR2 YSYEKL. Trimming at V came to 1 base and at J to 4 bases, leaving 8 bases not matched to a gene. This CDR3 region has 16 residues. This chain's CDR3 is CASSQGLASGIYEQYF. DNA for the CDR3: TGCGCCAGCAGCCAAGGTTTGGCTAGCGGGATATACGAGCAGTACTTC.